The 15 T cell receptor beta chains below all came from one sample that was sequenced in a study of T cells in women clearing cervical HPV infection. TCRdb's table, derived via immunoSEQ multiplex PCR, lists solely in-frame clones and lacks some. The sample's table shows more than 40,000 clones. Sequencing was performed on blood buffy coat. These TCRs come from a woman between 18 and 75 years old with a cervical HPV16 infection that either progressed to CIN3+ or cleared (not recorded which).

With respect to this clone: The read gets to within 3 residues of the CDR3 end, and the germline J gene fills in the rest. This chain joins TRBV19 and TRBJ2-6, with unresolved D. Germline V gene lookup returns CDR1 LNHDA and CDR2 SQIVND (reference sequence). The CDR3 has 13 amino acids. Trimming pared 8 bases from V and 0 bases from J, leaving 5 bases between. The CDR3 spells CASLYSGANVLTF. The DNA read from the CDR3 is TGTGCCAGTCTCTACTCTGGGGCCAACGTC.

Note on this clone: From the germline J gene comes the end of the CDR3, since the read stops 3 residues before it. This sequence joins TRBV7-2 and TRBJ1-2; tentative D call: TRBD1 (5 bases). Per the germline V gene, CDR1 is SGHTA and CDR2 is FQGNSA. The CDR3 has 14 amino acids. The CDR3 sequence is CASSGGEGRNTYTF. The part of the CDR3 DNA that was read is TGTGCCAGCAGCGGCGGTGAGGGGAGGAATACC.

Turning to this clone: The CDR3 end lies 3 residues beyond the end of the read and is filled in from the germline J gene. This chain links TRBV7-9 with TRBJ1-4; TRBD1 matches at 8 bases. From germline, CDR1 is SEHNR and CDR2 FQNEAQ (reference sequence). CDR3 length equals 15 residues. V was clipped by 4 bases and J by 4 bases; unmatched bases: 5. The DNA read from the CDR3 is TGTGCCAGCAGCTCCGGACAGGGCTATAATGAAAAA. Translating it yields CASSSGQGYNEK. The full CDR3 sequence reads CASSSGQGYNEKLFF.

Notes on this clone: The sequenced fragment ends 3 residues before the CDR3 boundary, so the rest is inferred from the germline J gene. V is TRBV20-1 and J is TRBJ1-1; a possible D gene is TRBD1 (5 bases). This CDR3 is 14 amino acids long. Germline CDR1 reads DFQATT; CDR2 reads SNEGSKA (reference sequence). V lost 3 bases and J lost 4, with 15 bases in between. Incomplete CDR3 DNA: TGCAGTGCTAGGCTCGGGTTTGGGGCCACTGAA. Protein: CSARLGFGATE. The entire CDR3 reads CSARLGFGATEAFF.

On this clone itself: The read halts 3 residues ahead of the CDR3 end, with the missing end drawn from the germline J gene. The V call is TRBV2, the J call TRBJ1-2; perhaps TRBD1 as D (6 bases). Germline V gene lookup returns CDR1 SNHLY and CDR2 FYNNEI. Trimming removed 8 bases at V and 3 bases at J, with 7 bases between. This CDR3 contains 11 residues. CDR3 protein: CASWTDYGYTF. The part of the CDR3 DNA that was read is TGTGCCAGCTGGACAGACTATGGC.

Points on this clone: The observed sequence ends 3 residues before the CDR3 terminus, with the missing tail filled in from the germline J gene. The gene calls are TRBV6-1 and TRBJ2-1, with no clear D. CDR3 length equals 15 residues. Germline lookup yields CDR1 MNHNS and CDR2 SASEGT. V lost 4 bases and J 0 bases, leaving 10 bases between the germline ends. The CDR3 reads CASSVGLNSYNEQFF. CDR3 DNA (partial): TGTGCCAGCAGTGTTGGGCTGAACTCCTACAATGAG.

Concerning this clone itself: The CDR3 end falls 3 residues outside the read, so it is completed with the germline J gene. The V gene is TRBV19, the J gene TRBJ1-5; 10 bases agree with TRBD1. This CDR3 spans 15 amino acids. V lost 6 bases to trimming and J lost 4 bases; unmatched junction nucleotides: 6. Germline CDR1 is LNHDA and CDR2 is SQIVND (reference sequence). The sequenced part of the CDR3 DNA is TGTGCCAGTAGGGACAGGGGGTTCGGGAATCAGCCC. It specifies CASRDRGFGNQP. The complete CDR3 sequence is CASRDRGFGNQPQHF.

A note on this clone: Sequencing ends 3 residues short of the CDR3 end; the germline J gene provides the rest. The chain couples TRBV7-9 to TRBJ2-7; 8 nucleotides align to TRBD1. Germline CDR1 SEHNR, CDR2 FQNEAQ (reference sequence). This CDR3 has 15 amino acids. Trimming cost V 5 bases and J 3 bases; bases outside gene matches: 9. This chain's CDR3 is CASSQRTGNYYEQYF. Incomplete CDR3 DNA: TGTGCCAGCAGCCAAAGGACAGGGAACTACTACGAG.

A word on this clone: Read coverage stops 3 residues before the CDR3 terminus; the germline J gene supplies the remainder. The chain combines TRBV20-1 with TRBJ1-1; 9 bases line up with TRBD1. CDR3 length: 14 residues. Germline lookup yields CDR1 DFQATT and CDR2 SNEGSKA (reference sequence). The CDR3 protein is CSAPRGTGLGGAFF. Incomplete CDR3 DNA: TGCAGTGCCCCCCGCGGGACAGGGTTGGGAGGA.

On this clone: From the germline J gene comes the end of the CDR3, since the read stops 3 residues before it. The gene calls are TRBV28 and TRBJ2-1; 10 nucleotides match TRBD2. The CDR3 is 15 amino acids. The junction had 5 bases not matched to a gene; V was cut back by 6 bases and J by 3 bases. Germline CDR1 is MDHEN and CDR2 is SYDVKM. The CDR3 sequence: CASRSGGANYNEQFF. CDR3 bases read: TGTGCCAGCAGGAGCGGGGGGGCAAACTACAATGAG.

A remark on this clone: Read sequence stops 3 residues before the CDR3 end, and the germline J gene provides the missing end. The chain uses TRBV19 and TRBJ1-1, with a possible D match to TRBD1 (6 bases). From germline, CDR1 is LNHDA and CDR2 SQIVND (reference sequence). The germline V and J ends were trimmed by 6 bases and 2 bases, with 16 bases remaining between them. CDR3 length: 15 residues. The sequenced part of the CDR3 DNA is TGTGCCAGTAGACCCAATTCCGGGACAAACACTGAA. This encodes CASRPNSGTNTE. The full CDR3 is CASRPNSGTNTEAFF.

Details on this clone: The CDR3 extends 3 residues past the end of the read, so its final part is completed from the germline J gene. This chain joins TRBV7-9 and TRBJ2-3; a possible D gene is TRBD2 (7 bases). The CDR3 is 11 amino acids. CDR1 and CDR2 from the germline V gene are SEHNR and FQNEAQ (reference sequence). The CDR3 DNA, read in part, is TGTGCCATCGAGGGGGAGGGGACG. It encodes CAIEGEGT. The complete CDR3 protein is CAIEGEGTQYF.

Worth noting for this clone: Read coverage stops 3 residues before the CDR3 terminus; the germline J gene supplies the remainder. The genes are TRBV2 and TRBJ1-2; a possible D gene is TRBD1 (5 bases). This CDR3 is 14 amino acids long. Trimming took 2 bases from V and 6 from J, leaving 13 bases between them. CDR1 is SNHLY and CDR2 is FYNNEI in the germline V gene. The CDR3: CASSEYPGQNGYTF. The sequenced part of the CDR3 DNA is TGTGCCAGCAGTGAATATCCAGGGCAAAATGGC.

Details on this clone: The sequenced fragment ends 3 residues before the CDR3 boundary, so the rest is inferred from the germline J gene. The chain is built from TRBV7-3 and TRBJ2-3, with TRBD2 matching 7 bases. Germline V gene sequence: CDR1 SGHTA, CDR2 FQGTGA. The CDR3 sequence is 13 residues long. Trimming cost V 3 bases and J 4 bases; bases outside gene matches: 1. The sequenced part of the CDR3 DNA is TGTGCCAGCAGCTTTGGACTAGCAGATACG. As protein: CASSFGLADT. The CDR3 in its entirety is CASSFGLADTQYF.

About this clone: The read finishes 3 residues shy of the CDR3 end, and the germline J gene is used to complete it. V and J are TRBV7-9 and TRBJ2-3; 10 bases map to TRBD2. This CDR3 region has 15 residues. The germline V gene encodes CDR1 SEHNR and CDR2 FQNEAQ (reference sequence). The DNA read from the CDR3 is TGTGCCAGCAGCCCGGGGACTAGCGAACAAGAGACG. Its protein product is CASSPGTSEQET. The whole CDR3 is CASSPGTSEQETQYF.